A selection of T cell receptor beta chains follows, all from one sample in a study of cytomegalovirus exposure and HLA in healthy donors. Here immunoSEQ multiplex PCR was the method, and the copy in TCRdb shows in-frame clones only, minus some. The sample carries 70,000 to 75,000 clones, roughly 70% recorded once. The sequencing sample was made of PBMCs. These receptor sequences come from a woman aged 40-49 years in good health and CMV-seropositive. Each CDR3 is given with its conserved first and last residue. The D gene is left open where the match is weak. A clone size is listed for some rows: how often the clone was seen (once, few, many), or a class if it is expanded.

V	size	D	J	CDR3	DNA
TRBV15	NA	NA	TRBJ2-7	CATSRDSGKQYF	TGTGCCACCAGCAGAGATTCGGGGAAGCAGTACTTC
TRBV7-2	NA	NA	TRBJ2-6	CASRWGANVLTF	TGTGCCAGCCGGTGGGGGGCCAACGTCCTGACTTTC
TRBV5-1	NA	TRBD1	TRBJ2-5	CASSTGGVETQYF	TGCGCCAGCAGTACAGGGGGCGTGGAGACCCAGTACTTC
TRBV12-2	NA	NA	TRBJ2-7	CASRILSGEQYF	TGTGCAAGTCGTATCCTTAGCGGCGAGCAGTACTTC
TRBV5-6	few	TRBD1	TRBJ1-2	CASSPSWTGTLYGYTF	TGTGCCAGCAGCCCCTCATGGACAGGGACGCTCTATGGCTACACCTTC
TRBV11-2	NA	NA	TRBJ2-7	CASSPHAGQGGYEQYF	TGTGCCAGCAGCCCCCACGCCGGGCAGGGGGGCTACGAGCAGTACTTC
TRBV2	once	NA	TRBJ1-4	CASSGDRSTNEKLFF	TGTGCCAGCAGTGGCGACAGATCAACTAATGAAAAACTGTTTTTT
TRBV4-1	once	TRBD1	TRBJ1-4	CASSQVDAGTGREKLFF	TGCGCCAGCAGCCAAGTAGATGCCGGGACAGGGCGTGAAAAACTGTTTTTT
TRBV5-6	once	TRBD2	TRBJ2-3	CASSGGEVTDTQYF	TGTGCCAGCAGTGGGGGGGAGGTCACAGATACGCAGTATTTT
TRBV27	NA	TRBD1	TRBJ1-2	CASSYAPGQGSFGYTF	TGTGCCAGCAGTTACGCCCCCGGACAGGGGTCGTTTGGCTACACCTTC
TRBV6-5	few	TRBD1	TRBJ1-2	CASSYQQQGSYGYTF	TGTGCCAGCAGTTACCAACAACAGGGGTCATATGGCTACACCTTC
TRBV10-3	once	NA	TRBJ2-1	CAIAAPFVDEQFF	TGTGCCATCGCGGCACCGTTCGTTGATGAGCAGTTCTTC
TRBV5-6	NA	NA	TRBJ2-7	CASSLGVEEGPYEQYF	TGTGCCAGCAGCTTGGGAGTCGAAGAGGGTCCCTACGAGCAGTACTTC
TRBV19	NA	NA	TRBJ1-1	CASSAVRVSVTEAFF	TGTGCCAGTAGTGCAGTCAGGGTGAGTGTCACTGAAGCTTTCTTT
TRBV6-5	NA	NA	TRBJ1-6	CASSYRWNSPLHF	TGTGCCAGCAGTTACCGGTGGAATTCACCCCTCCACTTT
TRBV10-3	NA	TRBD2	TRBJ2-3	CAISELAGDTQYF	TGTGCCATCAGTGAGCTAGCGGGAGATACGCAGTATTTT